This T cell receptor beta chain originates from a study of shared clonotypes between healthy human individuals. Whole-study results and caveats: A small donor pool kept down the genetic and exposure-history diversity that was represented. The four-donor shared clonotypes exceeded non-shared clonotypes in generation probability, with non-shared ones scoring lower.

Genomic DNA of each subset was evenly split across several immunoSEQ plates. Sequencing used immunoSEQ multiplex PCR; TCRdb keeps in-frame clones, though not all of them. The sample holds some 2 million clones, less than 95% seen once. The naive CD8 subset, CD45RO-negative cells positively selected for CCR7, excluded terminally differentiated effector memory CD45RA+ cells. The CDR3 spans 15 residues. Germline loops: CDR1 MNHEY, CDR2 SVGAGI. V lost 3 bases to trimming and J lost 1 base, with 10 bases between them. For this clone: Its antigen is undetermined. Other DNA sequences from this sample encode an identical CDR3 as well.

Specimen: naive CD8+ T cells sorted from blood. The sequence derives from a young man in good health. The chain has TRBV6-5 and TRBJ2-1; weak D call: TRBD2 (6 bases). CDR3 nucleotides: TGTGCCAGCAGTTATGACGGGGGATCCTACAATGAGCAGTTCTTC. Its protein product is CASSYDGGSYNEQFF.